This T cell receptor (beta chain) emerged from a study of blood T cell repertoires in COVID-19. Study summary: The study drew acute and convalescent COVID-19 samples from the United States, Italy and Spain. From T cells, B-cell-depleted T cells, or PBMCs came the material, which was cDNA or gDNA.

CDR3 size: 18 residues. In the study's own analysis: By means of reference gene primer amplification, nucleated cell counts were estimated. Measured with immunoSEQ multiplex PCR; TCRdb has only the in-frame clones, and not every one. That table furnishes V, J and clone size, whereas the DNA furnished D and trimming. This sample has 95,000 to 120,000 clones, with approximately 85% found just once. V usage is TRBV21-1 and J usage is TRBJ2-1; the table assigns TRBD2, which was not confirmed against the DNA. TRBV21-1 is a pseudogene segment. The sample consisted of peripheral blood. This TCR came from a human donor in a cohort sampled during active COVID-19. The CDR3 protein is CASSKWIGLAGSYNEQFF. CDR3 DNA sequence: TGTGCCAGCAGCAAATGGATCGGGCTAGCGGGATCCTACAATGAGCAGTTCTTC.